This T cell receptor (beta chain) derives from a study of CD8+CD57+ T cells in acquired aplastic anemia. Study information: When averaged, DNA from sorted CD4+ and CD8+ cells came to approximately 3.2 ug.

As for this clonotype: The antigen is not known.

Flow cytometry had shown expanded CD8+CD57+ cells in the patients chosen for sequencing. Genomic DNA provided the template from which TCR beta VDJ and CDR3 profiles were obtained. TCRdb re-analysed the reads in MiXCR, keeping a single row per CDR3 protein. Here the sample spans approximately 190,000 distinct CDR3 sequences, more than 45% being singletons. Whole-study findings and limits: Patients were compared with controls for CD8+ Simpson's diversity, and no significant difference emerged.

Trimming took off 1 base at V and 6 bases at J, with 7 bases between the two ends. The CDR3 length is 12 residues. The TCR comes from a human donor with aplastic anemia. The sequenced material came from sorted CD4+, CD8+, or CD8+CD57+ T cells (not recorded which) from PBMCs. The chain joins TRBV12-3 or TRBV12-4 to TRBJ2-7; D remains ambiguous. The CDR3 loop is CASSLGSGEQYF. CDR3 in DNA: TGTGCCAGCAGTTTAGGGTCGGGCGAGCAGTACTTC.